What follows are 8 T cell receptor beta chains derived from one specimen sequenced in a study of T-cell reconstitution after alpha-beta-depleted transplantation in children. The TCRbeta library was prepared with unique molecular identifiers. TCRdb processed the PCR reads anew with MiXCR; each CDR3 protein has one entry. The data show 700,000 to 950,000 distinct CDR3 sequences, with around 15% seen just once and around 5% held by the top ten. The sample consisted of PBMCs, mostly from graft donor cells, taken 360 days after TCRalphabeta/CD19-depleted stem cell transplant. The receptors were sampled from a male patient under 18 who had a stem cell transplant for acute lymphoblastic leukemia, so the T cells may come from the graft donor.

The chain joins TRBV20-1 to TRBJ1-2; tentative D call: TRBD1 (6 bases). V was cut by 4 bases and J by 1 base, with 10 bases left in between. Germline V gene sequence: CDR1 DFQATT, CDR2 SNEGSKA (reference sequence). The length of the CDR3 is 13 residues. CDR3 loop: CSATDSVNYGYTF. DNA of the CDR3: TGCAGTGCTACGGACAGCGTTAACTATGGCTACACCTTC.

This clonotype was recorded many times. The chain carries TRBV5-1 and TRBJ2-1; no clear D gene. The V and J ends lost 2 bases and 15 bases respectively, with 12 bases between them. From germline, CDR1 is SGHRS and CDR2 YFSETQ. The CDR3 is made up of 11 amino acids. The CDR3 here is CASSFGLVPFF. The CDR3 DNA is TGCGCCAGCAGCTTCGGGCTGGTGCCGTTCTTC.

The CDR3, as DNA: TGCGCCAGCAGGACAAGACAGGGGGCGGACTATGGCTACACCTTC. It codes for CASRTRQGADYGYTF. This rearrangement joins TRBV5-1 to TRBJ1-2; 10 nucleotides align to TRBD1. CDR3 length: 15 amino acids. The germline CDR1 and CDR2 sequences are SGHRS and YFSETQ. After removal of 5 bases from V and 3 bases from J, the junction contained 7 bases not matched to a gene.

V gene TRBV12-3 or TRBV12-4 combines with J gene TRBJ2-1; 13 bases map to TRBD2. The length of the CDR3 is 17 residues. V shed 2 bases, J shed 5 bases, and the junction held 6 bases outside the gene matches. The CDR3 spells CASSLPFGTSGNNEQFF. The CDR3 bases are TGTGCCAGCAGTTTACCCTTCGGGACTAGCGGGAACAATGAGCAGTTCTTC.

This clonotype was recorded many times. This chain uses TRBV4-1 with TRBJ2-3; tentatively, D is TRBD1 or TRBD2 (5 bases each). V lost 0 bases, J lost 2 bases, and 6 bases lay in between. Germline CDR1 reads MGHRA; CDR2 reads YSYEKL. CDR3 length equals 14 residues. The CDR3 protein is CASSQEGTTDTQYF. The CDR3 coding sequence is TGCGCCAGCAGCCAAGAAGGGACCACAGATACGCAGTATTTT.

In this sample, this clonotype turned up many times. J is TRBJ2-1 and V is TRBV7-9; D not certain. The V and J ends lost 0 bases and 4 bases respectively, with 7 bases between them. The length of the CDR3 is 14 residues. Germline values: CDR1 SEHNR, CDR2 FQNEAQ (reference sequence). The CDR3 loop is CASSLAGRYNEQFF. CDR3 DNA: TGTGCCAGCAGCTTAGCAGGACGGTACAATGAGCAGTTCTTC.

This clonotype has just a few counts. The CDR3 loop is CSARVDREYGYTF. As DNA, the CDR3 is TGCAGTGCTAGAGTCGACAGGGAATATGGCTACACCTTC. The genes are TRBV20-1 and TRBJ1-2, with 7 positions matching TRBD1. V shed 1 base, J shed 5 bases, and the junction held 4 bases outside the gene matches. The CDR3 consists of 13 residues. Germline values: CDR1 DFQATT, CDR2 SNEGSKA (reference sequence).

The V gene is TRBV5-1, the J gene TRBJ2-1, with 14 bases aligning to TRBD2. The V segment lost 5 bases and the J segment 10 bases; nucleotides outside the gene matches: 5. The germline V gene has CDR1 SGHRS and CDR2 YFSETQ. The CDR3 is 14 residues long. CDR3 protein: CASRSGLAGEEQFF. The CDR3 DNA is TGCGCCAGCAGGTCGGGACTAGCGGGAGAGGAGCAGTTCTTC.